This T cell receptor (beta chain) was sequenced in a study of Graves' ophthalmopathy and Graves' hyperthyroidism. Study-wide findings and caveats: Blood also contained most of the expanded thyroid clonotypes above 0.001 frequency.

Stable hyperthyroidism meant no progression to ophthalmopathy within 18 months of follow-up. The hyperthyroidism patients had a new diagnosis of under 2 months' duration and were aged 18 to 65. Out of 9.5 to 10 ml of fresh peripheral blood, PBMCs were obtained. The authors amplified TCR beta CDR3 regions from RNA transcripts. Scientists carried out first-round RT-PCR using HTBI primers and then a second-round multiplex PCR. MiXCR, run by TCRdb on the multiplex PCR reads, gives a single entry per CDR3 protein. The table has 400,000 or so distinct CDR3 sequences, approximately 18% seen once. This clonotype was counted many times. Antigen specificity is unknown. Per germline, CDR1 LNHDA and CDR2 SQIVND (reference sequence). Trimming pared 5 bases from V and 4 bases from J, leaving 9 bases between. The CDR3 has 13 amino acids.

The receptor was derived from an adult woman with stable Graves' hyperthyroidism. V gene TRBV19 combines with J gene TRBJ1-5; D is uncertain. The sequencing sample was made of peripheral blood. For the CDR3, the DNA is TGTGCCAGTAGTCCTGTCAGAAATCAGCCCCAGCATTTT. This codes for CASSPVRNQPQHF. The entire variable domain, with the rest obtained from reference TRBV19 and TRBJ1-5, is as follows: DGGITQSPKYLFRKEGQNVTLSCEQNLNHDAMYWYRQDPGQGLRLIYYSQIVNDFQKGDIAEGYSVSREKKESFPLTVTSAQKNPTAFYLCASSPVRNQPQHFGDGTRLSIL.